Below, 11 T cell receptor beta chains from the same sample are listed, as sequenced in a study of shared clonotypes between healthy human individuals. Repertoires were generated with immunoSEQ multiplex PCR, while TCRdb's copy carries only in-frame clones and drops some. The profile covers approximately 940,000 clones, with more than 75% appearing a single time and around 1.5% taken by the ten largest. Sequencing input: memory CD4+ T cells sorted from blood. The subset here: CD45RA-negative fraction. The source is a young man in good health.

DNA for the CDR3: TGTGCCAGCTCACCACCGTCGGGGAAAAAAGTGAACACTGAAGCTTTCTTT. Its translation is CASSPPSGKKVNTEAFF. J is TRBJ1-1 and V is TRBV18; D not certain. The CDR3 spans 17 residues. Germline assignment: CDR1 KGHSH and CDR2 LQKENI. The ends were cut back, 0 bases at V and 0 bases at J, with 14 bases in the middle.

This sequence joins TRBV10-3 and TRBJ1-5; no clear D gene. Between the trimmed V and J ends, which lost 7 bases and 7 bases, there was a span of 14 bases. This CDR3 spans 13 amino acids. Germline V gene data show CDR1 as ENHRY and CDR2 as SYGVKD. As DNA, the CDR3 is TGTGCCATCAATGAAGATGACCACCAGCCCCAGCATTTT. As protein: CAINEDDHQPQHF.

The chain couples TRBV7-9 to TRBJ2-7, with D possibly being TRBD2 (6 bases). Germline lookup yields CDR1 SEHNR and CDR2 FQNEAQ (reference sequence). The V end was cut by 8 bases, the J end by 2 bases, with 16 bases between. This CDR3 has 14 residues. The CDR3 protein is CASGGTGVTYEQYF. DNA for the CDR3: TGTGCCAGCGGAGGGACCGGGGTTACCTACGAGCAGTACTTC. Full variable domain (missing parts from reference TRBV7-9 and TRBJ2-7): DTGVSQNPRHKITKRGQNVTFRCDPISEHNRLYWYRQTLGQGPEFLTYFQNEAQLEKSRLLSDRFSAERPKGSFSTLEIQRTEQGDSAMYLCASGGTGVTYEQYFGPGTRLTVT.

The chain combines TRBV29-1 with TRBJ2-3, with D possibly being TRBD1 (6 bases). Per germline, CDR1 SQVTM and CDR2 ANQGSEA. Trimming took 4 bases from V and 1 from J, leaving 12 bases between them. The CDR3 covers 14 residues. The CDR3 reads CSVVAGDGTDTQYF. In DNA form, the CDR3 reads TGCAGCGTTGTGGCAGGGGACGGCACAGATACGCAGTATTTT.

The V gene is TRBV7-9, the J gene TRBJ2-7; 7 bases line up with TRBD1. Per the germline V gene, CDR1 is SEHNR and CDR2 is FQNEAQ (reference sequence). The junction had 15 bases not matched to a gene; V was cut back by 5 bases and J by 5 bases. This CDR3 contains 16 residues. The CDR3 DNA reads TGTGCCAGCAGCCCTGGGCAGAGGACAGGAGGAGACGAGCAGTACTTC. Translated, it gives CASSPGQRTGGDEQYF.

The chain combines TRBV5-6 with TRBJ1-6; TRBD1 matches at 10 bases. V lost 4 bases to trimming and J lost 8 bases; unmatched junction nucleotides: 9. This CDR3 has 16 residues. CDR1 is SGHDT and CDR2 is YYEEEE in the germline V gene. The chain's CDR3 is CASSVFPGTGDSPLHF. Written as DNA, the CDR3 is TGTGCCAGCAGCGTATTCCCAGGGACAGGGGATTCACCCCTCCACTTT.

Remarks on this clone: At one end, the junction sequence differs from germline, possibly due to a read error. J is TRBJ1-1 and V is TRBV28; perhaps TRBD1 as D (5 bases). This CDR3 has 17 amino acids. Germline V lookup: CDR1 MDHEN, CDR2 SYDVKM. The CDR3 DNA sequence: TGTGCCAGCAGTCTTTTTAAAGGGGACTCCAGCGCCGCGGGTTTGATCTTT. Translated: CASSLFKGDSSAAGLIF.

The table lists this clone with a count of one. This rearrangement joins TRBV6-1 to TRBJ2-7; D is unclear. The CDR3 contains 15 residues. Trimming pared 1 base from V and 2 bases from J, leaving 12 bases between. The germline CDR1 and CDR2 sequences are MNHNS and SASEGT. The CDR3 bases are TGTGCCAGCAGTGAAGGGGGTTCGGCGCCCTACGAGCAGTACTTC. It translates to CASSEGGSAPYEQYF.

CDR3 sequence: CASSFRLAGGTKSSYNEQFF. CDR3 DNA sequence: TGTGCCAGCAGCTTTAGACTAGCGGGCGGAACAAAAAGCTCCTACAATGAGCAGTTCTTC. The rearrangement links TRBV21-1 to TRBJ2-1; the D call TRBD2 from the table was never checked on the DNA. TRBV21-1 is assigned pseudogene status. The CDR3 consists of 20 residues.

V and J are TRBV9 and TRBJ1-2; TRBD1 matches 7 bases. There are 13 residues in the CDR3. The germline CDR1 and CDR2 sequences are SGDLS and YYNGEE. V shed 3 bases and J 4 bases; nucleotides not matched to a gene: 3. The CDR3 bases are TGTGCCAGCAGCGCGACAGGGACCTATGGCTACACCTTC. Encoded protein: CASSATGTYGYTF.

The table lists this clone with a count of one. The CDR3 DNA reads TGTGCCAGCAGCTTGCAATGGGCAGAGACCCAGTACTTC. This codes for CASSLQWAETQYF. V usage is TRBV5-4 and J usage is TRBJ2-5, with D unclear. The CDR3 sequence is 13 residues long. The germline CDR1 and CDR2 sequences are SGHNT and YYREEE (reference sequence). V lost 1 base and J 4 bases, leaving 8 bases between the germline ends.